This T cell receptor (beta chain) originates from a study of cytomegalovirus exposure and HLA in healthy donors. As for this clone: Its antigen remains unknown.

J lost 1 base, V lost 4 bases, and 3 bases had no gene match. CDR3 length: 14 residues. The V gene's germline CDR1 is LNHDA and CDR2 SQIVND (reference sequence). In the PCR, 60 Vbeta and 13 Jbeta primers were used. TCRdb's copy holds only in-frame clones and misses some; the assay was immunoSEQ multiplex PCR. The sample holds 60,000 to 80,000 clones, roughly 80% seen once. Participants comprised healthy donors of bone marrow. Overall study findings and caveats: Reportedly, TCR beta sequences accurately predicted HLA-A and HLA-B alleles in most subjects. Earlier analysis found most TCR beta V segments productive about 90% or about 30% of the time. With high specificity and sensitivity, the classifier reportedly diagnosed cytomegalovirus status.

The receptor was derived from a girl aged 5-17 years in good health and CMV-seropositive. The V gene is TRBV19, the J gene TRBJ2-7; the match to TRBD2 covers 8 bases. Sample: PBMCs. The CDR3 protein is CASSTTSVSYEQYF. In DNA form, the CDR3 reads TGTGCCAGTAGTACGACTAGCGTATCCTACGAGCAGTACTTC.